This entry concerns a single T cell receptor beta chain. Its antigen is unknown. The donors were in the approximately 110-subject validation cohort; that cohort was separate from the approximately 700-subject first cohort. These data belong to a study of cytomegalovirus exposure and HLA in healthy donors. Whole-study findings and limits: The investigators catalogued 150 to 200 TCR beta chains as cytomegalovirus-associated.

Libraries were prepared by immunoSEQ multiplex PCR; TCRdb keeps only in-frame clonotypes and omits some of them. The sample records around 150,000 clones, just under 85% being singletons. V was trimmed by 4 bases and J by 5 bases, leaving 11 bases between them. The CDR3 extends over 13 amino acids. Germline loops: CDR1 MRHNA, CDR2 SNTAGT. The rearrangement uses TRBV6-4 and TRBJ2-5; maybe TRBD2 (5 bases). Sequencing was carried out using PBMCs. This TCR was recovered from a man aged 30-40 years in good health and CMV-seropositive. CDR3 protein: CASSVAPGETQYF. The CDR3 bases are TGTGCCAGCAGTGTGGCCCCGGGGGAGACCCAGTACTTC.